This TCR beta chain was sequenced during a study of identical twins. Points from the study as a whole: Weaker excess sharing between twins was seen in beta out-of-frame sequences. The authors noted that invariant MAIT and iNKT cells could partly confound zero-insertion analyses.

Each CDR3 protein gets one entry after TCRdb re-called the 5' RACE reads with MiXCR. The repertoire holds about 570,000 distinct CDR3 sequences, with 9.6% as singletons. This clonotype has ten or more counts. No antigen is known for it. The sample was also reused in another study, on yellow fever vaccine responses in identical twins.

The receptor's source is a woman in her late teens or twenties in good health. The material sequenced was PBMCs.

The CDR3 DNA reads TGTGCCACCAGTGATTTGTCCAGCGGGGATCTCGAGACCCAGTACTTC. The encoded protein is CATSDLSSGDLETQYF. This rearrangement joins TRBV24-1 to TRBJ2-5, with 7 bases fitting TRBD2. Per germline, CDR1 KGHDR and CDR2 SFDVKD. The CDR3 has 16 amino acids. V was pared by 0 bases and J by 5 bases, with 8 bases of the junction left unmatched.